This TCR beta chain was identified in a study of cytomegalovirus exposure and HLA in healthy donors. Study context: Membership in the Caucasian-associated ancestry cluster was found for 65% to 85% of almost 400 genotyped donors.

Comments on this clone: Its specificity is unknown.

Study-level points and caveats: A previous analysis found most TCR beta V segments productive roughly 87% or roughly 30% of the time. A few chains tied to CMV proved CMV antigen-specific in vitro.

Trimming cost V 6 bases and J 1 base, with 10 bases left between them. Germline CDR1 reads SGHTA; CDR2 reads FQGNSA. The CDR3 is 14 amino acids. PCR employed 60 Vbeta and 13 Jbeta primers. Clones were sequenced by immunoSEQ multiplex PCR, and TCRdb holds only the in-frame ones, with some missing. Among around 130,000 clones listed, about 80% were seen once. The sequence derives from a man aged 18 to 29 in good health and CMV-seronegative. V usage is TRBV7-2 and J usage is TRBJ1-5; a weak D match, TRBD1 (6 bases). Sequences were obtained from PBMCs. The CDR3 DNA reads as TGTGCCAGCAGAATTACAGGGAGCAATCAGCCCCAGCATTTT. It translates to CASRITGSNQPQHF. The full variable domain, completed using reference TRBV7-2 and TRBJ1-5, is GAGVSQSPSNKVTEKGKDVELRCDPISGHTALYWYRQSLGQGLEFLIYFQGNSAPDKSGLPSDRFSAERTGGSVSTLTIQRTQQEDSAVYLCASRITGSNQPQHFGDGTRLSIL.